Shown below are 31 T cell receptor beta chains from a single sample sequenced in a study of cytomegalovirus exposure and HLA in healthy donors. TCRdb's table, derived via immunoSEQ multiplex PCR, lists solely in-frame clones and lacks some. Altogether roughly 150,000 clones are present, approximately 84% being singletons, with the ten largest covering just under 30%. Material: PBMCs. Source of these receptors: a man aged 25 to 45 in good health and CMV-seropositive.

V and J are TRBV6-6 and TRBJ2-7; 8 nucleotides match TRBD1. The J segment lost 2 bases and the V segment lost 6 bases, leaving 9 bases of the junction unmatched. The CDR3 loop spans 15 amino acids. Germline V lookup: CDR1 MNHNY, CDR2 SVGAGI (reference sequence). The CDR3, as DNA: TGTGCCAGCAGAGACACCAGGGGGCCACCCTACGAGCAGTACTTC. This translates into CASRDTRGPPYEQYF.

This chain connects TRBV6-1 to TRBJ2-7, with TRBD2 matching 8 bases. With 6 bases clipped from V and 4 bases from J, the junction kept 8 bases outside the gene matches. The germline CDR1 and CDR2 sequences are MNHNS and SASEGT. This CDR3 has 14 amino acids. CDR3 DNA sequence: TGTGCCAGCAGACTAGCGGCCGAGGGGTACGAGCAGTACTTC. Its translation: CASRLAAEGYEQYF.

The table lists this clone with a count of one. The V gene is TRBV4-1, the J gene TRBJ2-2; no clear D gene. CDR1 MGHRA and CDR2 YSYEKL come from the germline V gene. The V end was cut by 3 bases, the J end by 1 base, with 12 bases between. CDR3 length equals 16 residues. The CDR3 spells CASSQLAGWNTGELFF. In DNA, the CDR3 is TGCGCCAGCAGCCAGCTCGCAGGCTGGAACACCGGGGAGCTGTTTTTT.

The CDR3 sequence is CASGQGQGYTF. The CDR3, as DNA: TGTGCTAGTGGTCAGGGTCAGGGCTACACCTTC. The chain carries TRBV12-5 and TRBJ1-2, with a tentative D call TRBD1 (5 bases). The CDR3 covers 11 residues. With 5 bases removed from V and 8 bases from J, the gap between germline ends came to 9 bases. Germline assignment: CDR1 LGHNT and CDR2 FRNRAP.

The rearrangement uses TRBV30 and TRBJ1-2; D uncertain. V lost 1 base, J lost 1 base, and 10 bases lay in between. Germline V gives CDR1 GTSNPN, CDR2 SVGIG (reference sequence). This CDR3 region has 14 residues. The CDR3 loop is CAWSAYSGNYGYTF. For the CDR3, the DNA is TGTGCCTGGAGTGCATACAGTGGTAACTATGGCTACACCTTC. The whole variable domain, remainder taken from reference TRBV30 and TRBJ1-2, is SQTIHQWPATLVQPVGSPLSLECTVEGTSNPNLYWYRQAAGRGLQLLFYSVGIGQISSEVPQNLSASRPQDRQFILSSKKLLLSDSGFYLCAWSAYSGNYGYTFGSGTRLTVV.

CDR3 residues: CASSPSRRGDTQYF. The CDR3 nucleotides read TGTGCCAGCTCACCGTCCAGGCGGGGAGATACGCAGTATTTT. The rearrangement uses TRBV18 and TRBJ2-3; possibly TRBD2 for D (6 bases). The CDR3 is made up of 14 amino acids. The germline gives CDR1 KGHSH, CDR2 LQKENI. V lost 3 bases to trimming and J lost 5 bases, with 12 bases between them.

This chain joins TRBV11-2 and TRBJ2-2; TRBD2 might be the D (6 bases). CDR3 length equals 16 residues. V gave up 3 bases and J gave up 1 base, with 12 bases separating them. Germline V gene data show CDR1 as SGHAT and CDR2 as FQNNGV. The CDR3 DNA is TGTGCCAGCAGCTTGAGGTCGGGACTGAACACCGGGGAGCTGTTTTTT. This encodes CASSLRSGLNTGELFF.

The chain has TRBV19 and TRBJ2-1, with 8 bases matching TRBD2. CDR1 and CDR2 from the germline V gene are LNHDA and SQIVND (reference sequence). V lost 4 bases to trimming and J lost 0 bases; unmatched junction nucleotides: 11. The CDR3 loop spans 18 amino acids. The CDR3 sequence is CASSRGLASLSSYNEQFF. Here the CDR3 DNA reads TGTGCCAGTAGTAGAGGACTAGCCAGTTTGAGCTCCTACAATGAGCAGTTCTTC.

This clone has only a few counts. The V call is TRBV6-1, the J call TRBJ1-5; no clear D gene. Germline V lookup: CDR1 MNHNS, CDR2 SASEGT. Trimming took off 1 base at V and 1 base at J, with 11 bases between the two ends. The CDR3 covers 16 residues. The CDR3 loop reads CASSEGYILSNQPQHF. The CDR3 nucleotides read TGTGCCAGCAGTGAAGGTTACATACTAAGCAATCAGCCCCAGCATTTT.

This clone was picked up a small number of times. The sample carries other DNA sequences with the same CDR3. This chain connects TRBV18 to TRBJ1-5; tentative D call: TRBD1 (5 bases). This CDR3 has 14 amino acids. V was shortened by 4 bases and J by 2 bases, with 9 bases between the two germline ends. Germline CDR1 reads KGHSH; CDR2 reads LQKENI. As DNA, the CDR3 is TGTGCCAGCTCACGTCAGGGTGGCAATCAGCCCCAGCATTTT. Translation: CASSRQGGNQPQHF.

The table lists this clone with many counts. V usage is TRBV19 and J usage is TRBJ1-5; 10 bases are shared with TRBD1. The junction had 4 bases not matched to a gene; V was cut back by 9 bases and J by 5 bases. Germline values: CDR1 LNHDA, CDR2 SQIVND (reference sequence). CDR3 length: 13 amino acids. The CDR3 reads CASQTGGHQPQHF. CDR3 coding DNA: TGTGCCAGCCAGACAGGGGGCCATCAGCCCCAGCATTTT.

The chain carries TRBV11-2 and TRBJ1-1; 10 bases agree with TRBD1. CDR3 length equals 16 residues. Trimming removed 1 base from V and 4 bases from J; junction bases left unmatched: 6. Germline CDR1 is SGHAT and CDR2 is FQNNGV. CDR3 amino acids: CASSLVGTGVATEAFF. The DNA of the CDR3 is TGTGCCAGCAGCTTAGTTGGGACAGGGGTTGCCACTGAAGCTTTCTTT.

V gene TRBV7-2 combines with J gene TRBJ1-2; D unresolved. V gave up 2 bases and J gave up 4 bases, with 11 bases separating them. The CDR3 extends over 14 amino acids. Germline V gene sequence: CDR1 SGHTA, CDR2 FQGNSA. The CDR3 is CASSLSRVGYGYTF. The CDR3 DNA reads TGTGCCAGCAGCTTATCTCGGGTAGGCTATGGCTACACCTTC.

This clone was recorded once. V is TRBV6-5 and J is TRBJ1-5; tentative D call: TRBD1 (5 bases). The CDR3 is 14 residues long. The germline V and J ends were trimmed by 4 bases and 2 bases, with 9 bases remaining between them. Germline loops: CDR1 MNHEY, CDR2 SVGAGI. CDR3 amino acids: CASSSGVGNQPQHF. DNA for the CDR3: TGTGCCAGCAGTTCGGGGGTTGGCAATCAGCCCCAGCATTTT.

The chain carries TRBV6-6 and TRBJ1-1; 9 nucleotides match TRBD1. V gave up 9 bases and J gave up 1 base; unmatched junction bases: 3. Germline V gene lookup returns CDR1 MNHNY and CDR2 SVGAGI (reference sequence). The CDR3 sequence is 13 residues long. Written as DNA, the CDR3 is TGTGCCAGTAGGACAGGGGCGAACACTGAAGCTTTCTTT. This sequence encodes CASRTGANTEAFF.

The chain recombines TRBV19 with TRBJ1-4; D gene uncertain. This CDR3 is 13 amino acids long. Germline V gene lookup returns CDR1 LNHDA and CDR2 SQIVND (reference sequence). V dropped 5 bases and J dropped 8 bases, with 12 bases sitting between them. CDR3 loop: CASSPRTREKLFF. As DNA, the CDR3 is TGTGCCAGTAGTCCTCGGACTAGGGAAAAACTGTTTTTT.

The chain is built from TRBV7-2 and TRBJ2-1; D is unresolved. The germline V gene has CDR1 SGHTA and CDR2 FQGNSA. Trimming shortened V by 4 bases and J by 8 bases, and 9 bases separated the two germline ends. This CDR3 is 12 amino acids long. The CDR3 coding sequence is TGTGCCAGCAGCTCCTTTGTATATGAGCAGTTCTTC. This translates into CASSSFVYEQFF.

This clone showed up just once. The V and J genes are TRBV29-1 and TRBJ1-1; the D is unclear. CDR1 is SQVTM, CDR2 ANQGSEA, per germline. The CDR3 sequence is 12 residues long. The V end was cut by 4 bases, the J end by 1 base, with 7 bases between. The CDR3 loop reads CSVAWQNTEAFF. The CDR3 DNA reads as TGCAGCGTTGCCTGGCAGAACACTGAAGCTTTCTTT.

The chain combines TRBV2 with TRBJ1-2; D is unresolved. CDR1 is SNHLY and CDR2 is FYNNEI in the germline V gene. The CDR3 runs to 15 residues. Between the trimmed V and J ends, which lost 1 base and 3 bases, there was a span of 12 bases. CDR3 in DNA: TGTGCCAGCAGTGAAGGGAGGTCTTACGACTATGGCTACACCTTC. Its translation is CASSEGRSYDYGYTF. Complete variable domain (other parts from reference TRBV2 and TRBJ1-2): EPEVTQTPSHQVTQMGQEVILRCVPISNHLYFYWYRQILGQKVEFLVSFYNNEISEKSEIFDDQFSVERPDGSNFTLKIRSTKLEDSAMYFCASSEGRSYDYGYTFGSGTRLTVV.

The CDR3 region is CASSIEYTSGYTF. CDR3 nucleotides: TGTGCCAGTAGTATAGAGTACACATCCGGCTACACCTTC. The V and J genes are TRBV19 and TRBJ1-2, with no clear D. The CDR3 spans 13 residues. V shed 0 bases and J shed 8 bases, with 10 bases lying between them. Per germline, CDR1 LNHDA and CDR2 SQIVND (reference sequence).

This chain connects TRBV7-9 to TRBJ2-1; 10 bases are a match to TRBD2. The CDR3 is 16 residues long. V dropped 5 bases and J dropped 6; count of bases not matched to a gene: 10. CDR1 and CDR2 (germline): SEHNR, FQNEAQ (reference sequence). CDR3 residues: CASSLPGLAERNEQFF. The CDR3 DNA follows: TGTGCCAGCAGCCTTCCCGGACTAGCGGAGCGCAATGAGCAGTTCTTC.

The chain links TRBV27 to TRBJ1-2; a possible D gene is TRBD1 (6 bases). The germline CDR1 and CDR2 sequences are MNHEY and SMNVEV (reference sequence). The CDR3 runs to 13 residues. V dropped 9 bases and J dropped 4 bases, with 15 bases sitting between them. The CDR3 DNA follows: TGTGCCAGTGGCCCGACAGGCGGCTATGGCTACACCTTC. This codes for CASGPTGGYGYTF.

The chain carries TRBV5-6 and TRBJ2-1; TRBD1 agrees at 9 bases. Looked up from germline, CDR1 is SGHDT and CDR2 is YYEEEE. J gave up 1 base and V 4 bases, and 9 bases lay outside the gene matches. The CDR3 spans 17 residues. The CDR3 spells CASSRRTGALSYNEQFF. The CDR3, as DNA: TGTGCCAGCAGCCGCAGGACAGGGGCCTTGTCCTACAATGAGCAGTTCTTC.

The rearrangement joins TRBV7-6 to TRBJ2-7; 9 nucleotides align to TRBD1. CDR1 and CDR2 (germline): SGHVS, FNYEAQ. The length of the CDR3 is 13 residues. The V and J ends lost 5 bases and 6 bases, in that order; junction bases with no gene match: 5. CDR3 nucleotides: TGTGCCAGCAGCATCGACAGGGGGAGCGAGCAGTACTTC. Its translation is CASSIDRGSEQYF. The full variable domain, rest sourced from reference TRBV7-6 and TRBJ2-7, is GAGVSQSPRYKVTKRGQDVALRCDPISGHVSLYWYRQALGQGPEFLTYFNYEAQQDKSGLPNDRFSAERPEGSISTLTIQRTEQRDSAMYRCASSIDRGSEQYFGPGTRLTVT.

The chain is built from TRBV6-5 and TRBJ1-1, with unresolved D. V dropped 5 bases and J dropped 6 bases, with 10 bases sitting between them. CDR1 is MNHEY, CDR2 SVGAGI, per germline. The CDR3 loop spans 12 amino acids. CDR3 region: CASSHRSSEAFF. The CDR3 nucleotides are TGTGCCAGCAGTCATCGGTCCTCTGAAGCTTTCTTT.

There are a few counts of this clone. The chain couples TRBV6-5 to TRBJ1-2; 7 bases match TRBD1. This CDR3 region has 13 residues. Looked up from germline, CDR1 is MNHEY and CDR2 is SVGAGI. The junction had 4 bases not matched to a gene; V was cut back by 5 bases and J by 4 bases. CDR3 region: CASSRGQFYGYTF. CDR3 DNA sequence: TGTGCCAGCAGTCGGGGACAGTTCTATGGCTACACCTTC.

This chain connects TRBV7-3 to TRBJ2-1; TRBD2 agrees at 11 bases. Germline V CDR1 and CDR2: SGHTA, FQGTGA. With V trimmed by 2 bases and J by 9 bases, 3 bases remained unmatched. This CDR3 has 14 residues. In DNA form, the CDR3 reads TGTGCCAGCAGCTTAGGGCTAGCGGGGGGTGAGCAGTTCTTC. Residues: CASSLGLAGGEQFF.

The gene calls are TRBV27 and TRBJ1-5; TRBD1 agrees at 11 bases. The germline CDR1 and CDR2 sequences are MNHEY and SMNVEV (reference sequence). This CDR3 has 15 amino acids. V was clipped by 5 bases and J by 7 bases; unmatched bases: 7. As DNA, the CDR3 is TGTGCCAGCAGTCCAGGGACAGGGGGGAGGCAGCCCCAGCATTTT. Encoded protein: CASSPGTGGRQPQHF.

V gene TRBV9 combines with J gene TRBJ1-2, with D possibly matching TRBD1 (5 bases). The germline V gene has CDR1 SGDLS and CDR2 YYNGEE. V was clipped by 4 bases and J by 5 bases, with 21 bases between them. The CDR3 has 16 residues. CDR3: CASSPSPQGLTYGYTF. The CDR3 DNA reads TGTGCCAGCAGCCCCTCCCCTCAGGGTTTAACGTATGGCTACACCTTC.

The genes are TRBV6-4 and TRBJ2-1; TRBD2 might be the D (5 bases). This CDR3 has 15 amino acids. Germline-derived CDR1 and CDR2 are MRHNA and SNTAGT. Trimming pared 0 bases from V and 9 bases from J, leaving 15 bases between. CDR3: CASSDSSRGSAEQFF. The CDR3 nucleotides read TGTGCCAGCAGTGACTCGTCCCGGGGAAGTGCTGAGCAGTTCTTC.

The DNA for the CDR3 is TGTGCCAGCAGCTTAAAGTATTCGGCAGGGGAGCAGTACTTC. As protein: CASSLKYSAGEQYF. This chain connects TRBV7-8 to TRBJ2-7; weak D call: TRBD1 (5 bases). Germline CDR1 is SGHVS and CDR2 is FQNEAQ. The CDR3 length is 14 residues. Trimming stripped 2 bases from V and 7 bases from J, with 15 bases between.